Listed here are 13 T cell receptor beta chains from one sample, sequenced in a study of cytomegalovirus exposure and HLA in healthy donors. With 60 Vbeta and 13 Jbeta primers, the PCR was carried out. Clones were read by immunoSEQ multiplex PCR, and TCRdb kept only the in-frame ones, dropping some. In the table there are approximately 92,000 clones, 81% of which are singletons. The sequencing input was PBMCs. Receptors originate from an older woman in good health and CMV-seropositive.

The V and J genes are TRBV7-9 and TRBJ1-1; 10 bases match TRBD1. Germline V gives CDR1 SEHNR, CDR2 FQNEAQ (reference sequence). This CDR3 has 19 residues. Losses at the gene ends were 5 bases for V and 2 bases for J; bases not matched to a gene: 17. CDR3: CASSPRGPVVTGGNTEAFF. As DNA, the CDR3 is TGTGCCAGCAGCCCCCGGGGCCCCGTCGTGACAGGGGGCAACACTGAAGCTTTCTTT. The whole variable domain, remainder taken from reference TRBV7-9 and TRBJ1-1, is DTGVSQNPRHKITKRGQNVTFRCDPISEHNRLYWYRQTLGQGPEFLTYFQNEAQLEKSRLLSDRFSAERPKGSFSTLEIQRTEQGDSAMYLCASSPRGPVVTGGNTEAFFGQGTRLTVV.

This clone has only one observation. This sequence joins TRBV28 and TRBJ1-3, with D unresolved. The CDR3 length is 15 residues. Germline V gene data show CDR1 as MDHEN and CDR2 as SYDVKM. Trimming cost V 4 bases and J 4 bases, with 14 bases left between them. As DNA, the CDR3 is TGTGCCAGCAGTTCTTCCAGTACCCTGGGAAACACCATATATTTT. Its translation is CASSSSSTLGNTIYF.

The CDR3, as DNA: TGCGCCAGCAGCCAGCTAGCGGGAGGGAACACCGGGGAGCTGTTTTTT. This sequence encodes CASSQLAGGNTGELFF. This sequence joins TRBV5-1 and TRBJ2-2; TRBD2 matches 11 bases. V dropped 4 bases and J dropped 1; count of bases not matched to a gene: 3. The CDR3 totals 16 residues. The germline gives CDR1 SGHRS, CDR2 YFSETQ.

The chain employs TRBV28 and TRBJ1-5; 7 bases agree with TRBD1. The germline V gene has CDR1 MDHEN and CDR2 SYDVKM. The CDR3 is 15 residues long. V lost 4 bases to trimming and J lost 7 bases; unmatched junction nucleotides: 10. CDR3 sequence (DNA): TGTGCCAGCAGTTCCCCGACAGGGTGGGTCCAGCCCCAGCATTTT. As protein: CASSSPTGWVQPQHF.

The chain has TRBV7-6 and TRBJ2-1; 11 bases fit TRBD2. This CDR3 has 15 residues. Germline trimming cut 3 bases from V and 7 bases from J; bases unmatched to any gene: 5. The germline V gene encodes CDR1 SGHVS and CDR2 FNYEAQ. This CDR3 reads CASSFGGTSGNEQFF. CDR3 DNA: TGTGCCAGCAGCTTCGGCGGGACTAGCGGAAATGAGCAGTTCTTC.

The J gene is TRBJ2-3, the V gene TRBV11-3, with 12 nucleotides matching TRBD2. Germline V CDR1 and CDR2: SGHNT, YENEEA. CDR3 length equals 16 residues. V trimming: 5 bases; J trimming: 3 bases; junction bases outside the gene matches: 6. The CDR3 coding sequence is TGTGCCAGCAGCCTCCGACTAGCGGGAGAGACAGATACGCAGTATTTT. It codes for CASSLRLAGETDTQYF.

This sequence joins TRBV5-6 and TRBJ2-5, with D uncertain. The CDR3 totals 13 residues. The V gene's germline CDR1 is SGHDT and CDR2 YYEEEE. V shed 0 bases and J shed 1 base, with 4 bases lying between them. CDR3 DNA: TGTGCCAGCAGCTTGGCAGTCCAAGAGACCCAGTACTTC. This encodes CASSLAVQETQYF.

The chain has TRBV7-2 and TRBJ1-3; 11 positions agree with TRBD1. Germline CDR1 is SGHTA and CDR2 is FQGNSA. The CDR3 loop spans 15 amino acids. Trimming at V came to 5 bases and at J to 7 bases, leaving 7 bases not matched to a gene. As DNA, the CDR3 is TGTGCCAGCAGCCGCGGGACAGGGGGGTGGAACACCATATATTTT. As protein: CASSRGTGGWNTIYF.

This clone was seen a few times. Here the CDR3 reads CATSRIAKGSGNTIYF. CDR3 DNA sequence: TGTGCCACCAGCAGGATTGCCAAGGGGTCTGGAAACACCATATATTTT. This chain links TRBV15 with TRBJ1-3; tentative D call: TRBD1 (5 bases). CDR3 length: 16 amino acids. The germline gives CDR1 LNHNV, CDR2 YYDKDF (reference sequence). The ends were cut back, 3 bases at V and 1 base at J, with 13 bases in the middle.

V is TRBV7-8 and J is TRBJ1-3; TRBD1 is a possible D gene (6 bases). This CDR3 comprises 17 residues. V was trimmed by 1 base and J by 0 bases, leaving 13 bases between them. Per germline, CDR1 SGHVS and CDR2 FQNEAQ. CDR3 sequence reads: CASSLGPGGRSGNTIYF. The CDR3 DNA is TGTGCCAGCAGCTTAGGTCCGGGGGGCCGCTCTGGAAACACCATATATTTT.

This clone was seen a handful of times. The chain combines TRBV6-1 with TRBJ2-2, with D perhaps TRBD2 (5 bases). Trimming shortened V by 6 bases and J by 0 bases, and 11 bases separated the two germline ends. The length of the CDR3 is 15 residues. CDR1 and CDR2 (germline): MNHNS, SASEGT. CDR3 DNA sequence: TGTGCCAGCAGAGTGAGCGGCTCGAACACCGGGGAGCTGTTTTTT. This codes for CASRVSGSNTGELFF.

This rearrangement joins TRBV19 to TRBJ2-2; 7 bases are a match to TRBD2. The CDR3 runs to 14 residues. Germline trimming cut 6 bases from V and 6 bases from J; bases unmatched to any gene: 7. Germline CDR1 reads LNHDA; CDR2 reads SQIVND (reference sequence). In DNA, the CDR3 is TGTGCCAGTAGACGCGGGACTATCGCCGGGGAGCTGTTTTTT. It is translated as CASRRGTIAGELFF.

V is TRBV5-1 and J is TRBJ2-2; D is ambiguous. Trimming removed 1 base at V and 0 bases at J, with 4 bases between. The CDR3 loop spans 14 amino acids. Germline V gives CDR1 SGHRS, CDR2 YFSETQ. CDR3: CASSLFANTGELFF. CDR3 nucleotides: TGCGCCAGCAGCTTGTTCGCGAACACCGGGGAGCTGTTTTTT.